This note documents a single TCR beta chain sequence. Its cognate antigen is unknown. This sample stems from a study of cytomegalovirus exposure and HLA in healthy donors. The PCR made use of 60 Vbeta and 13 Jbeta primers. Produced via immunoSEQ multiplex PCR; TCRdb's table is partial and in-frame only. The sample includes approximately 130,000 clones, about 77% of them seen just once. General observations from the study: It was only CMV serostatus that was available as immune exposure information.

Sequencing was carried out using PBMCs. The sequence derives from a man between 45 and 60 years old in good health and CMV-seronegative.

CDR3 in amino acids: CASSEKGQGIEKLFF. Here the CDR3 DNA reads TGTGCCAGCAGTGAAAAGGGACAGGGGATTGAAAAACTGTTTTTT. The chain combines TRBV6-1 with TRBJ1-4; 10 nucleotides agree with TRBD1. The CDR3 is 15 amino acids. Germline V gene sequence: CDR1 MNHNS, CDR2 SASEGT. V lost 2 bases to trimming and J lost 7 bases; unmatched junction nucleotides: 4.